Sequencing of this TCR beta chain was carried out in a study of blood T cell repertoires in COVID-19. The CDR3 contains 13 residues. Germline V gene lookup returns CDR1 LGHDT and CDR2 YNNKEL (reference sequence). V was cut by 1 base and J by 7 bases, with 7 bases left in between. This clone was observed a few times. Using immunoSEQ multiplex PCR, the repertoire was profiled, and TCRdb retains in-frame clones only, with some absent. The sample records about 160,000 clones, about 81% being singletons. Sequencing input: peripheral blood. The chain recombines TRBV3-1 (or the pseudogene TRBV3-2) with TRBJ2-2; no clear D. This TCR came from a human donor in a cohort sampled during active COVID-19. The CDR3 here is CASSQAVNGELFF. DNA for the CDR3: TGTGCCAGCAGCCAAGCGGTGAACGGGGAGCTGTTTTTT.